The T cell receptor (beta chain) described here comes from a study of PD-1 blockade in classical Hodgkin lymphoma. The protocol was immunoSEQ multiplex PCR, while the TCRdb copy is restricted to in-frame clones and leaves out a portion. Of roughly 40,000 clones in the sample, 60% to 70% were seen once. This clone was counted once. Time point: cycle 4 day 1 (C4D1), after more than five weeks of nivolumab. Brentuximab vedotin exposure varied among the patients, all of whom had relapsed after autologous stem cell transplantation. The V end was cut by 4 bases, the J end by 2 bases, with 10 bases between. The germline CDR1 and CDR2 sequences are MGHRA and YSYEKL. The CDR3 sequence is 14 residues long.

This receptor was obtained from a human donor with classical Hodgkin lymphoma. The chain is built from TRBV4-1 and TRBJ2-3; D not resolved. The starting material was peripheral blood mononuclear cells (PBMCs), obtained before the fourth cycle of nivolumab. CDR3 in amino acids: CASSPIEFTDTQYF. The DNA for the CDR3 is TGCGCCAGCAGCCCCATAGAATTCACAGATACGCAGTATTTT.